This T cell receptor beta chain was obtained from a study of beta chain features in type 1 diabetes. Study-wide background: All samples combined gave just under 110 million sorted cells for examination. Points from the study as a whole: Significant though moderate, a shortening of TCRB CDR3s appeared in all four CD4+ subsets of Type 1 diabetes patients. PCR may have favored shorter templates equally in patients and controls.

What was sequenced were expressed TCRB transcripts, since all of the isolated RNA had been reverse transcribed. There were some 3.6 million reads on average in the naive, central memory and regulatory T cell samples. The data were produced by immunoSEQ multiplex PCR, yet TCRdb's version contains in-frame clones alone and is incomplete. The sample has over 200,000 clones; approximately 11% are singletons. This clone was seen only a few times. Antigen: not known. The germline CDR1 and CDR2 sequences are SGHNT and YYREEE (reference sequence). The CDR3 consists of 16 residues. The ends were cut back, 3 bases at V and 0 bases at J, with 14 bases in the middle.

Sequences were obtained from naive CD4+ T cells from blood. The V gene is TRBV5-4, the J gene TRBJ2-3; D is possibly TRBD1 (5 bases). The receptor was derived from a man under 40 with type 1 diabetes. CDR3 residues: CASSSQQARSTDTQYF. CDR3 coding DNA: TGTGCCAGCAGCTCCCAACAGGCTCGAAGCACAGATACGCAGTATTTT.